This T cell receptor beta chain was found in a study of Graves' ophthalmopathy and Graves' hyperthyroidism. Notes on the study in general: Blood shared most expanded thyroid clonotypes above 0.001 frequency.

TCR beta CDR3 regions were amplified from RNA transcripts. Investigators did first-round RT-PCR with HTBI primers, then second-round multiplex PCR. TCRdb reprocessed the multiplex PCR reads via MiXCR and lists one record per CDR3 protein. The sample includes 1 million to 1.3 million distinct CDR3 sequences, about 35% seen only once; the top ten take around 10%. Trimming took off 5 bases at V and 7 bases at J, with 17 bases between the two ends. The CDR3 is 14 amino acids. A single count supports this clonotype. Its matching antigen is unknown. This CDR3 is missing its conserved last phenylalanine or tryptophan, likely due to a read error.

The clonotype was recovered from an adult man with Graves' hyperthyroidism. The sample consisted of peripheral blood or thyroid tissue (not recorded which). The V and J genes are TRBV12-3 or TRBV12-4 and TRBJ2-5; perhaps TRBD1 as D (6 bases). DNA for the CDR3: TGTGCCAGCAGTAGAAAGACAGGTCTCGGGACCCAGTACCTC. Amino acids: CASSRKTGLGTQYL.